This entry is about one T cell receptor beta chain. Its antigen is currently unknown. This entry belongs to a study of cytomegalovirus exposure and HLA in healthy donors. Overall study: From some 180 million T cells, an earlier analysis saw approximately 120 million unique TCR beta sequences. Among the roughly 400 genotyped donors, around 85% were placed in the Caucasian-associated ancestry cluster. Study findings and constraints: Most TCR beta V segments were productive about 90% or about 30% of the time in an earlier analysis. Highest at DRB1 and lowest at HLA-C, TCR association rates differed among HLA loci in a later analysis.

The PCR was carried out with 60 Vbeta primers and 13 Jbeta primers. Libraries were prepared by immunoSEQ multiplex PCR; TCRdb keeps only in-frame clonotypes and omits some of them. This sample has about 60,000 clones; roughly 80% occur once, and the top ten carry roughly 3%. The CDR3 has 12 amino acids. Germline-derived CDR1 and CDR2 are SGHVS and FQNEAQ. Trimming stripped 2 bases from V and 7 bases from J, with 6 bases between. Sequenced: PBMCs. This chain connects TRBV7-8 to TRBJ1-3, with D unresolved. The receptor was derived from a woman aged 25-40 years in good health and CMV-seronegative. CDR3 sequence (DNA): TGTGCCAGCAGCTTATCGGGGAACACCATATATTTT. The encoded protein is CASSLSGNTIYF.